This T cell receptor beta chain was obtained from a study of T cells in women clearing cervical HPV infection. Findings of the study overall: Cases carried less TRBV6-7 than controls: about 0.1% versus 0.15%. CIN3+ cases had significantly higher TCR repertoire richness than controls, but evenness did not differ.

Sequencing was performed with immunoSEQ multiplex PCR; in TCRdb, only in-frame clones are kept and a portion is missing. The sample includes around 44,000 clones. V was shortened by 1 base and J by 2 bases, with 15 bases between the two germline ends. The length of the CDR3 is 16 residues. From germline, CDR1 is SGHRS and CDR2 YFSETQ. Comments on this clone: Antigen unknown. The read falls 3 residues short of the CDR3 end, and the missing part is taken from the germline J gene.

The source material was blood buffy coat. The rearrangement links TRBV5-1 to TRBJ1-1, with D maybe TRBD1 (5 bases). This receptor was identified in a woman aged 18 to 75 with a cervical HPV16 infection that either progressed to CIN3+ or cleared (not recorded which). This CDR3 is CASSLTGHRANTEAFF. CDR3 DNA (partial): TGCGCCAGCAGCTTGACAGGTCACCGAGCCAACACTGAA.